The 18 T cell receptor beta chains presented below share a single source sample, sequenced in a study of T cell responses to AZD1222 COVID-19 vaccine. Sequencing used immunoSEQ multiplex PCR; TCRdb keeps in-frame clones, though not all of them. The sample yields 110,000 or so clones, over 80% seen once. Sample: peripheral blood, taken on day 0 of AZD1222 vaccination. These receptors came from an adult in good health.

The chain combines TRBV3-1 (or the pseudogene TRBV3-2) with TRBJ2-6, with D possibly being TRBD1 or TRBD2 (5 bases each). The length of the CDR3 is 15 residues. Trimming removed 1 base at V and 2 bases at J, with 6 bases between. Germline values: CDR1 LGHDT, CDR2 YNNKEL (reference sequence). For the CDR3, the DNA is TGTGCCAGCAGCCAAGGGGGGACTGGGGCCAACGTCCTGACTTTC. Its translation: CASSQGGTGANVLTF.

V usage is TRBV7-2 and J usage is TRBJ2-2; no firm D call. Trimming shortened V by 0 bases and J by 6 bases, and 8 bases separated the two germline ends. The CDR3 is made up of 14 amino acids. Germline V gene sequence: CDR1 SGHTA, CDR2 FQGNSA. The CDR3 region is CASSLAMRPGELFF. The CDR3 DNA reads TGTGCCAGCAGCTTAGCGATGAGGCCCGGGGAGCTGTTTTTT.

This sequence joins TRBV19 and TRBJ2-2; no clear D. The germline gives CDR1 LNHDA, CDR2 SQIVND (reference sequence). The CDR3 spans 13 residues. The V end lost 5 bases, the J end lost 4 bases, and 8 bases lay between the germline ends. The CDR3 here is CASSPRATGELFF. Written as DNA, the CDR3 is TGTGCCAGTAGTCCTAGAGCCACCGGGGAGCTGTTTTTT.

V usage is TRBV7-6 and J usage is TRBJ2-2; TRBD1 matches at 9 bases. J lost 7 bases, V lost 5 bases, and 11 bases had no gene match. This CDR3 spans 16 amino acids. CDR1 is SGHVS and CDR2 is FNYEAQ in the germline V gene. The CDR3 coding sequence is TGTGCCAGCAGCGCCCGGACAGGGGATGGGGGCGGGGAGCTGTTTTTT. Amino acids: CASSARTGDGGGELFF.

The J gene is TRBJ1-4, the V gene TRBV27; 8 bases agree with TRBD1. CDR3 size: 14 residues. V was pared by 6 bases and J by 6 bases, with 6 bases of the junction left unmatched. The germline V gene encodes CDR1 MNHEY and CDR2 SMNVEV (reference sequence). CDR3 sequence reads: CASSHLTGDEKLFF. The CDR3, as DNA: TGTGCCAGCAGCCATTTGACAGGGGATGAAAAACTGTTTTTT.

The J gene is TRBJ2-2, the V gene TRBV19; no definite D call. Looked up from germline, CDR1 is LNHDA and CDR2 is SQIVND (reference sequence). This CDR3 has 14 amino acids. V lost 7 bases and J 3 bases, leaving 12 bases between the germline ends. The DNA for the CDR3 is TGTGCCAGTAATATGCGGCGGTACACCGGGGAGCTGTTTTTT. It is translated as CASNMRRYTGELFF.

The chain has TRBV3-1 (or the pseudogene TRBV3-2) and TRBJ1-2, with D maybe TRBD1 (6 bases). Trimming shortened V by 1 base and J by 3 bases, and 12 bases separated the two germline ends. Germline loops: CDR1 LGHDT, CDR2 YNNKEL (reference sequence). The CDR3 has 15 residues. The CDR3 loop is CASSQGGGSHYGYTF. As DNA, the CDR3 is TGTGCCAGCAGCCAAGGCGGGGGCTCCCACTATGGCTACACCTTC.

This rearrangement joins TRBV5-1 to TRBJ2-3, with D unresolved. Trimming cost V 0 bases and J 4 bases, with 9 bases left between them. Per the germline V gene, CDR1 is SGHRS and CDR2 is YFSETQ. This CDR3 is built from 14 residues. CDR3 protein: CASSLALSSDTQYF. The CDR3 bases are TGCGCCAGCAGCTTGGCCCTGAGCTCAGATACGCAGTATTTT.

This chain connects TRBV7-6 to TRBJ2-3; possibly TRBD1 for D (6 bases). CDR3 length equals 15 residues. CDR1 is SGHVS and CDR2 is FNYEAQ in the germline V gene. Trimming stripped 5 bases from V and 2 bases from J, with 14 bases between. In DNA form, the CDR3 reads TGTGCCAGCAGCCCCCGGGACACACACACAGATACGCAGTATTTT. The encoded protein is CASSPRDTHTDTQYF. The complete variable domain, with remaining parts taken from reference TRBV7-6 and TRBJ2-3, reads GAGVSQSPRYKVTKRGQDVALRCDPISGHVSLYWYRQALGQGPEFLTYFNYEAQQDKSGLPNDRFSAERPEGSISTLTIQRTEQRDSAMYRCASSPRDTHTDTQYFGPGTRLTVL.

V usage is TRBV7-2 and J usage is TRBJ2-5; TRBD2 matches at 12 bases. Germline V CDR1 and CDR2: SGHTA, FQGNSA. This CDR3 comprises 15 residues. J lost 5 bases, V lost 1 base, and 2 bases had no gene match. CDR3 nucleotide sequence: TGTGCCAGCAGCTTAGGACTAGCGGGGGTGGAGACCCAGTACTTC. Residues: CASSLGLAGVETQYF. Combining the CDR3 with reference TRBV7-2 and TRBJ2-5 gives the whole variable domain GAGVSQSPSNKVTEKGKDVELRCDPISGHTALYWYRQSLGQGLEFLIYFQGNSAPDKSGLPSDRFSAERTGGSVSTLTIQRTQQEDSAVYLCASSLGLAGVETQYFGPGTRLLVL.

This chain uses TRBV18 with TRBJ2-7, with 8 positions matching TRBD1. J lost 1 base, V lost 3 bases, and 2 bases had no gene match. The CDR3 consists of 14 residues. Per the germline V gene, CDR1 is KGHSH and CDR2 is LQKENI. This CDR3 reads CASSPGQASYEQYF. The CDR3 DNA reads TGTGCCAGCTCACCGGGACAGGCATCCTACGAGCAGTACTTC.

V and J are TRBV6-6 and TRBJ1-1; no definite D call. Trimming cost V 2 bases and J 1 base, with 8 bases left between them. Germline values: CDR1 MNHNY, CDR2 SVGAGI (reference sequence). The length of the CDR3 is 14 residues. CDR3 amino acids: CASSYPHQNTEAFF. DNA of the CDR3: TGTGCCAGCAGTTACCCTCACCAGAACACTGAAGCTTTCTTT.

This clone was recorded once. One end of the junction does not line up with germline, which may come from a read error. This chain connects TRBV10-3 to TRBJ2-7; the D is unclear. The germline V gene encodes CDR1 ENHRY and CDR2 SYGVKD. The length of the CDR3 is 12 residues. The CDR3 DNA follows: TGTGCCATCAGCCTCAGTGACCGACACCCCCACTTC. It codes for CAISLSDRHPHF.

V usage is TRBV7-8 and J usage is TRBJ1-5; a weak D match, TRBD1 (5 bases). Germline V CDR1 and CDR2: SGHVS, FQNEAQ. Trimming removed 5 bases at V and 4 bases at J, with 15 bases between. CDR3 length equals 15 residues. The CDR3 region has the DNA TGTGCCAGCAGCCAGAACGTGGGGACTAATCAGCCCCAGCATTTT. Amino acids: CASSQNVGTNQPQHF.

In DNA form, the CDR3 reads TGTGCCAGCAGTGATGGAGCGGGGGTAGGGAATGAGCAGTTCTTC. Protein: CASSDGAGVGNEQFF. The chain uses TRBV6-1 and TRBJ2-1, with 8 bases aligning to TRBD2. Germline CDR1 and CDR2: MNHNS and SASEGT. The CDR3 covers 15 residues. Unmatched junction bases numbered 8, after V lost 3 bases and J lost 7 bases.

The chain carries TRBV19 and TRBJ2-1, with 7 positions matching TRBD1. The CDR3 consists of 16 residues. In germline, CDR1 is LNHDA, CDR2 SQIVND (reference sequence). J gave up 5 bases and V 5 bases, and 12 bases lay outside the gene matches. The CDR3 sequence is CASSARAGGRNNEQFF. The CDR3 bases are TGTGCCAGTAGTGCGAGGGCAGGGGGAAGGAACAATGAGCAGTTCTTC.

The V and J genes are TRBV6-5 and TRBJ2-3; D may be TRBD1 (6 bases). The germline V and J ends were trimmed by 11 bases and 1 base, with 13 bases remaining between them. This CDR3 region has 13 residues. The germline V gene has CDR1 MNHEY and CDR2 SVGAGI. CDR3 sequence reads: CAVRDTGTDTQYF. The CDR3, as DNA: TGTGCCGTCCGGGACACAGGCACAGATACGCAGTATTTT.

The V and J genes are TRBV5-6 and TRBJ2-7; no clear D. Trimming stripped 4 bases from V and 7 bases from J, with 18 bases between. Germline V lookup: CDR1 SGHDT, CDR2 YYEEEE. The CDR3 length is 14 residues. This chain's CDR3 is CASSRFIGSWEQYF. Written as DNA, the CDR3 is TGTGCCAGCAGCCGATTCATCGGGTCCTGGGAGCAGTACTTC.